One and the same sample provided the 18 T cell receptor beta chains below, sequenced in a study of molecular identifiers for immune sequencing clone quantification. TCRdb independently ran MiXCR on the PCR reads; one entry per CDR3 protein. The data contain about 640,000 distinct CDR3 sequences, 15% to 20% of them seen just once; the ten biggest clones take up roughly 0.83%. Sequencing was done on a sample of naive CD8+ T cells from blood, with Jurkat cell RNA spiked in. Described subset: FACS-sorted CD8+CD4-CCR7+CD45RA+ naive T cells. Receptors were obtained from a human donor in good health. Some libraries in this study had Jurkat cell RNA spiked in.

CDR3: CASSLGQDLSEQFF. Here the CDR3 DNA reads TGTGCCAGCAGCTTAGGACAGGACCTATCTGAGCAGTTCTTC. The genes are TRBV7-9 and TRBJ2-1; D is possibly TRBD1 (6 bases). The CDR3 covers 14 residues. V was shortened by 1 base and J by 9 bases, with 13 bases between the two germline ends. Per the germline V gene, CDR1 is SEHNR and CDR2 is FQNEAQ (reference sequence).

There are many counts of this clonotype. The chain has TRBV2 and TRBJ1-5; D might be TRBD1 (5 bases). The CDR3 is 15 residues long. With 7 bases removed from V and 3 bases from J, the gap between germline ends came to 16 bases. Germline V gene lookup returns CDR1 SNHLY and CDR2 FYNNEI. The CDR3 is CASNGGNSVNQPQHF. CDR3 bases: TGTGCCAGCAATGGGGGGAACTCGGTCAATCAGCCCCAGCATTTT. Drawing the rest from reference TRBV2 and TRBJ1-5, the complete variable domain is EPEVTQTPSHQVTQMGQEVILRCVPISNHLYFYWYRQILGQKVEFLVSFYNNEISEKSEIFDDQFSVERPDGSNFTLKIRSTKLEDSAMYFCASNGGNSVNQPQHFGDGTRLSIL.

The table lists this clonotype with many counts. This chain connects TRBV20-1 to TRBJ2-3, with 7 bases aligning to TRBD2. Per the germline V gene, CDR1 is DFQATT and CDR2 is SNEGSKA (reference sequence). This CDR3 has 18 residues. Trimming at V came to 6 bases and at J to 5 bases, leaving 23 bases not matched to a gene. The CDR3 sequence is CSATDTSANGLKLDTQYF. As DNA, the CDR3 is TGCAGTGCCACAGACACTAGCGCGAACGGATTAAAATTAGATACGCAGTATTTT.

This chain's CDR3 is CASSFGRGHTDTQYF. The CDR3 DNA follows: TGTGCCAGCAGTTTCGGTAGGGGGCACACAGATACGCAGTATTTT. The chain employs TRBV27 and TRBJ2-3, with TRBD1 matching over 7 bases. J gave up 2 bases and V 3 bases, and 5 bases lay outside the gene matches. Germline V gene data show CDR1 as MNHEY and CDR2 as SMNVEV (reference sequence). The CDR3 consists of 15 residues.

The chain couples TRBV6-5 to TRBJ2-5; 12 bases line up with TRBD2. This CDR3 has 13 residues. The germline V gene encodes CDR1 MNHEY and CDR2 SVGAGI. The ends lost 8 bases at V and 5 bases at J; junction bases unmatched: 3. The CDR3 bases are TGTGCCAGCCAGGGACTAGCGGGTGAGACCCAGTACTTC. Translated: CASQGLAGETQYF.

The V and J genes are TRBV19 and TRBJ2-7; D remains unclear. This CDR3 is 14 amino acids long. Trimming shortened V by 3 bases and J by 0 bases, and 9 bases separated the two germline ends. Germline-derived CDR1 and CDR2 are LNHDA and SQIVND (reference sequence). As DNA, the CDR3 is TGTGCCAGTAGTATTGGTAGCAGCTCCTACGAGCAGTACTTC. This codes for CASSIGSSSYEQYF.

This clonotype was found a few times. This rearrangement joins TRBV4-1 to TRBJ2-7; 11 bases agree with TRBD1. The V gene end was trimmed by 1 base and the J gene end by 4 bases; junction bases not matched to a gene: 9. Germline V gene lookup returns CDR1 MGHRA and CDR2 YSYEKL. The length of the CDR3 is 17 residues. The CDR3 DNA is TGCGCCAGCAGCCAAGGGGCAGGGACAGGGGGTCGGTACGAGCAGTACTTC. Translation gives CASSQGAGTGGRYEQYF.

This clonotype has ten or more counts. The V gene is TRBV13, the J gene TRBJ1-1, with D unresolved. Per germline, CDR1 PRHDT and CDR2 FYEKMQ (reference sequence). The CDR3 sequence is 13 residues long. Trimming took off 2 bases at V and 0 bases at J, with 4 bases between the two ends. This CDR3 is CASSLMVNTEAFF. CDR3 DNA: TGTGCCAGCAGCTTAATGGTGAACACTGAAGCTTTCTTT. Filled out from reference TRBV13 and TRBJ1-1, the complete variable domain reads AAGVIQSPRHLIKEKRETATLKCYPIPRHDTVYWYQQGPGQDPQFLISFYEKMQSDKGSIPDRFSAQQFSDYHSELNMSSLELGDSALYFCASSLMVNTEAFFGQGTRLTVV.

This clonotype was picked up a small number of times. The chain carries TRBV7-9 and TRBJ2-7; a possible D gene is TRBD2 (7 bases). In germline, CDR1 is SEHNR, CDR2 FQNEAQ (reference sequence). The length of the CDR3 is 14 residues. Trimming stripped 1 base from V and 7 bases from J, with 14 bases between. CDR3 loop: CASSLDRGAGEQYF. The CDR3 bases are TGTGCCAGCAGCTTAGACCGGGGGGCGGGAGAGCAGTACTTC.

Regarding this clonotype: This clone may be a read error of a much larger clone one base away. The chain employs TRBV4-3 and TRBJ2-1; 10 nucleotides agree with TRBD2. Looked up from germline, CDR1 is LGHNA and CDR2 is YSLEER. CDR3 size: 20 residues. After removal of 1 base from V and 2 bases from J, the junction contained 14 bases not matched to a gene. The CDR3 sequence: CASSQGASGGTLHTYNEQFF. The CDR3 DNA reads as TGCGCCAGCAGCCAAGGGGCTAGCGGGGGTACCCTTCACACCTACAATGAGCAGTTCTTC.

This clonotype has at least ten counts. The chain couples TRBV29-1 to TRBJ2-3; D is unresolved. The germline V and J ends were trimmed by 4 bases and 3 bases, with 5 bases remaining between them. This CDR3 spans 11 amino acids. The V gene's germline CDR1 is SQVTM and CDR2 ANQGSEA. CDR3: CSVVYTDTQYF. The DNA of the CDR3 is TGCAGCGTTGTCTATACAGATACGCAGTATTTT.

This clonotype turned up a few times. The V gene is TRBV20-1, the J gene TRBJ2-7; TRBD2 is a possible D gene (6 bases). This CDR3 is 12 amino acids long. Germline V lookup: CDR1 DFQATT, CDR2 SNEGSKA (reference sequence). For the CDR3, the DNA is TGCGCAGTGCCTGGGGGGAACTACGAGCAGTACTTC. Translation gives CAVPGGNYEQYF.

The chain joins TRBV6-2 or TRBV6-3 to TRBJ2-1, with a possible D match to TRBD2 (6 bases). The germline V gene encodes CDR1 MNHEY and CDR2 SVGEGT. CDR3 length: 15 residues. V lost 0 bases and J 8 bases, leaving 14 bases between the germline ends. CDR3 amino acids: CASSYSGRELDEQFF. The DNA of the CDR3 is TGTGCCAGCAGTTACTCCGGGAGAGAGTTGGATGAGCAGTTCTTC.

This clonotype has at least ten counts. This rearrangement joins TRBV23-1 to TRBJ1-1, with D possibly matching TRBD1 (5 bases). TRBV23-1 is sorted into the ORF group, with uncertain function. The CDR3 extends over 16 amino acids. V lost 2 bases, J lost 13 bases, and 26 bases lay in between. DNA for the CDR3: TGCGCCAGCAGTCAACTGGAGATCCGAGCGAGACAGTTTGGTTTCTTT. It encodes CASSQLEIRARQFGFF.

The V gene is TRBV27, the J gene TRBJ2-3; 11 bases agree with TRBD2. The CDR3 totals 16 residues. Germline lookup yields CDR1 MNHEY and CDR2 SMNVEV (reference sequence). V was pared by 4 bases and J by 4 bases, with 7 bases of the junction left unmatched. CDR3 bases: TGTGCCAGCAGTTCGATCACTAGCGGGGGCCCAGATACGCAGTATTTT. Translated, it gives CASSSITSGGPDTQYF.

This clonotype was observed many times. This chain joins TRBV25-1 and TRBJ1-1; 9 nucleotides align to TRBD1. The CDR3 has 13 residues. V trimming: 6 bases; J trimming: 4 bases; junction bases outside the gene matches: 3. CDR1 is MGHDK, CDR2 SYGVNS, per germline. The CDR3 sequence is CASRLDRGTEAFF. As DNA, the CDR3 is TGTGCCAGCAGGTTGGACAGGGGCACTGAAGCTTTCTTT.

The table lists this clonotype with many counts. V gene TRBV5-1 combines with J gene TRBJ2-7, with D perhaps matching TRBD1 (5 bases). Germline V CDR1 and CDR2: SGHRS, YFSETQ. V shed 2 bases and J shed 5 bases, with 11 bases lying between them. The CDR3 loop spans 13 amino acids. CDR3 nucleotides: TGCGCCAGCAGCTTTGAAACAGGCAACGAGCAGTACTTC. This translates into CASSFETGNEQYF.

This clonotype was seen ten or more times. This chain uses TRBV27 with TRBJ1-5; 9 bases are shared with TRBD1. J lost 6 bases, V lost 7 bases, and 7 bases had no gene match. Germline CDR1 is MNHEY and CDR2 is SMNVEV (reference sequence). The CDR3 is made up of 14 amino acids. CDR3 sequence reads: CASKTGTGSQPQHF. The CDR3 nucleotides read TGTGCCAGCAAAACCGGGACAGGGTCTCAGCCCCAGCATTTT.